The clone carrying this TCR beta chain occurred many times. This specimen comes from a study of spatial heterogeneity in lung cancer. Time point given: sample taken at primary tumor resection. The sequenced material consisted of unsorted whole RNA from tumor, nontumor lung or frozen PBMC. TCRdb re-derived calls from the 5' RACE reads in MiXCR, one entry per CDR3 protein. The sample lists some 20,000 distinct CDR3 sequences, 3% to 3.5% occurring once. Trimming removed 1 base at V and 9 bases at J, with 16 bases between. Germline assignment: CDR1 SQVTM and CDR2 ANQGSEA. The CDR3 runs to 13 residues. This TCR was recovered from a female donor with early-stage non-small cell lung cancer. The V gene is TRBV29-1, the J gene TRBJ2-7, with TRBD1 as a possible D gene (5 bases). The specimen comprised PBMCs, sampled at surgery. CDR3 sequence (DNA): TGCAGCGTTGAAGCCCCAACAGGTTCAGGGCAGTACTTC. Its translation: CSVEAPTGSGQYF.